This entry lists 4 T cell receptor beta chains sequenced from one sample in a study of T cell changes during pregnancy in multiple sclerosis. Profiling relied on immunoSEQ multiplex PCR, and the TCRdb table lists in-frame clones only, not all of them. The repertoire includes over 90,000 clones, about nine tenths of them detected once, and 0.7% to 0.9% sits in the top ten. Here the sequenced sample was peripheral blood, taken in the second trimester of pregnancy. The receptors were gathered from a female donor in good health, enrolled as a control in a pregnancy study.

This CDR3 is CASSVQRDSYEQYF. CDR3 DNA: TGTGCCAGCAGTGTGCAGCGGGACTCCTACGAGCAGTACTTC. This rearrangement joins TRBV6-1 to TRBJ2-7; TRBD2 aligns across 7 bases. Trimming removed 4 bases from V and 0 bases from J; junction bases left unmatched: 3. CDR1 MNHNS and CDR2 SASEGT come from the germline V gene. CDR3 size: 14 residues.

The J gene is TRBJ1-5, the V gene TRBV7-2; TRBD1 is a possible D gene (6 bases). The length of the CDR3 is 15 residues. Germline CDR1 and CDR2: SGHTA and FQGNSA. V was shortened by 4 bases and J by 6 bases, with 16 bases between the two germline ends. The CDR3 coding sequence is TGTGCCAGCAGCTCGGAACAGGGTATTGGTCAGCCCCAGCATTTT. Protein product: CASSSEQGIGQPQHF.

V and J are TRBV6-6 and TRBJ2-7; 7 nucleotides match TRBD1. In germline, CDR1 is MNHNY, CDR2 SVGAGI (reference sequence). CDR3 length equals 12 residues. Losses at the gene ends were 6 bases for V and 4 bases for J; bases not matched to a gene: 3. The CDR3 loop is CASSPRGYEQYF. CDR3 nucleotides: TGTGCCAGCAGCCCCAGGGGGTACGAGCAGTACTTC.

The CDR3 is CAISESRRLAGDEETQYF. In DNA form, the CDR3 reads TGTGCCATCAGTGAGTCCCGTCGACTAGCGGGGGATGAAGAGACCCAGTACTTC. The chain couples TRBV10-3 to TRBJ2-5; 12 bases align to TRBD2. J was trimmed by 3 bases and V by 0 bases; bases with no gene match: 8. Per the germline V gene, CDR1 is ENHRY and CDR2 is SYGVKD. The CDR3 extends over 18 amino acids.